The text below deals with one T cell receptor (beta chain). This receptor's antigen is unknown. Base qualities were left out, and no much larger clone turns up one base away. The cohort consisted of 666 healthy bone marrow donors. At the time of sampling, every cohort member was nominally healthy, though immune exposures that went unrecorded were likely present. The donor was CMV seronegative and belonged to the group of 380 or so seronegative cohort members. Every donor gave a peripheral blood sample, and the peripheral blood mononuclear cells from that sample were used for TCR beta sequencing. The Qiagen DNeasy Blood Extraction Kit was used to extract genomic DNA from the blood cell samples. This record belongs to a study of cytomegalovirus exposure and HLA in healthy donors (dated by TCRdb to about 2017). Notes on the research overall: According to an earlier analysis of a few hundred of the donors, about 179 million T cells yielded 90 million to 140 million unique TCR beta sequences and roughly 280 Gb of sequence data. Roughly 300 gigabases of sequencing data and roughly 81 million unique TCR sequences made up an early release that covered fewer than 650 HLA-typed donors. Of the roughly 390 genotyped donors, around 81% fell in the genetic ancestry cluster associated with self-reported Caucasian donors. The aim of the study was to test whether cataloging public T cell receptors could identify signatures of past pathogen exposure. Using immunosequencing, the study profiled T cell repertoires from about 650 subjects and related those repertoires to cytomegalovirus serostatus. Along with the 666-subject first cohort, a separate validation cohort of over 90 different subjects was used. To predict cytomegalovirus infection status, the study brought together high-throughput TCR immunosequencing, statistical association of individual TCRs with disease status, and machine learning. A later analysis re-analyzed previously published TCR beta repertoires from roughly 600 donors and added high-resolution HLA genotyping to study TCR occurrence patterns. Rather than using new phenotypic data, the later analysis identified candidate immune exposures from TCR beta sequences and from how often those sequences occurred across donors. In an earlier analysis of roughly 580 of the donors, high-throughput TCR beta sequencing was used to judge whether each TCR beta V gene segment behaved as functional or pseudogenic. Donor age, sex, ethnicity and CMV serostatus were collected together with the repertoire data. Genome-wide SNP genotypes for about 65% of the 666 donors were used in a later genetic analysis, which treated that subset as a discovery cohort. All discovery cohort repertoires had been generated on a single sequencing platform. HLA typing covered class I and class II loci at four-digit resolution. Typing coverage differed by locus: A, B, C, DRB1 and DQB1 were typed in about 620-630 donors, DQA1 in 500 to 550, DPA1 in 600 to 610, and DPB1 in 450 to 490. Roughly five DR-DQ haplotypes were handled as single units for association and clustering, since linkage in the cohort was strong. On average, around 230,000 unique TCR beta nucleotide sequences were sequenced per donor among some 430 genotyped donors of the cohort, with 15% to 20% of those sequences being non-productive.

Libraries came from the immunoSEQ multiplex PCR assay. The multiplex PCR relied on a mix of 60 forward primers for TCR Vbeta segments and 13 reverse primers for TCR Jbeta segments. The CDR3 region of rearranged TCR beta genes was amplified from genomic DNA by a multiplex PCR assay. On the Illumina HiSeq System, the amplified TCR beta libraries were sequenced as 87-base-pair reads. For the original study's pipeline: A later analysis counted tens of millions of unique TCR beta chains across the 666 repertoires, and 10 million to 11 million of these chains were shared by at least two donors. A nearest-neighbor algorithm error-corrected the raw reads and collapsed the reads into unique sequences, merging closely related sequences to remove PCR and sequencing errors. V, D and J gene segments were assigned by aligning CDR3 sequences to IMGT reference sequences. For a sequence to be retained, a match of at least six nucleotides to both a V gene segment and a J gene segment was required. Rearrangements were classified as productive when the CDR3 lacked stop codons and remained in frame with V and J, and all other rearrangements were classified as non-productive. Following IMGT convention, CDR3 was defined as the stretch from the second conserved V-encoded cysteine up to the conserved J-encoded phenylalanine. Sequences without an unambiguous match to a single V gene segment were excluded from the earlier analysis of over 500 of the donors. An earlier analysis of several hundred of the donors called V segments functional above 56.7% productive rearrangements and segregating when the between-donor standard deviation exceeded 5%. A statistical classification framework was built to diagnose cytomegalovirus status from the catalog of TCR beta chain sequences. A later analysis assigned V and J genes by comparing TCR nucleotide sequences with IMGT/GENE-DB human TR gene sequences. Using the TCRdist pipeline, a later analysis assigned CDR3 sequences along with most-parsimonious VDJ recombination scenarios. In a later analysis, each TCR beta chain was defined by its CDR3 amino acid sequence together with its V-gene family, and reads lacking a unique V-gene family were excluded. In a later analysis, 500 to 650 highly shared, low-generation-probability nucleotide sequences were removed to address suspected cross-contamination and a sequencing artifact. For each public chain, a later analysis derived a clonal expansion index from normalized ranks of inferred template counts within each repertoire. In a later analysis, generation probabilities were computed using a VDJ recombination model fitted to out-of-frame rearrangements, and the results were checked against IGoR. In a later analysis, hypergeometric tests were used to score TCR-TCR, TCR-HLA and TCR-CMV co-occurrence, with a repertoire-size bias correction applied to TCR pairs. In a later analysis, false discovery rates were estimated by permuting HLA or CMV assignments 20 times. In a later analysis, co-occurring TCRs were grouped using DBSCAN, with TCRdist sequence similarity added in when clustering inside HLA-allele-positive subsets. For co-occurrence clustering, repertoires with fewer than 30,000 or more than 120,000 public chains were excluded, along with a handful of repertoires with anomalous nucleotide sharing. As stored in TCRdb, this immuneACCESS dataset retains in-frame rearrangements with V and J assigned. A fraction of the clones does not appear; measured against another copy, unresolved V genes explain less than half of the discrepancy, and the remainder lacks a known reason. V, J and clone size derive from that table, while D and trimming were established from the DNA sequence. The sample has fewer than 200,000 clones on record, over 75% of them singletons. Of the sample, less than 0.3% falls within the top ten clones.

The study at large found these results: Correlated functional status among segregating V segments might be attributable to linkage disequilibrium, but an unknown experimental factor could not be ruled out. Some IMGT-functional V segments, including TRBV6-2 and TRBV6-3, could not be distinguished by the 87-base-pair reads and were therefore excluded. The only immune exposure information available for the cohort was CMV serostatus. V-gene and J-gene trimming of TCR beta chains was associated with a missense DCLRE1C variant in a later genetic analysis, and the association was replicated in an independent cohort. A group of highly shared sequence variants was considered likely to be a technical artifact of the sequencing pipeline. HLA typing was unavailable for some donors at each locus, so association tests used only the typed subset. Because counts were too low, about 15 rarely observed V segments, including chromosome 9 orphons, were left out of the earlier analysis of over 550 of the donors. A further reported finding was that TCR beta sequences accurately predicted the HLA-A and HLA-B alleles for most subjects in the first cohort. In a later analysis, HLA-associated TCR beta chains were found to be more clonally expanded and to have lower generation probabilities than equally common non-associated chains. The study gave a list of about 170 TCR beta chains associated with cytomegalovirus. According to a later genetic analysis, donors in an Asian-associated ancestry cluster had fewer N-insertions in productive TCRs than the roughly 670-donor mean. A few of the identified cytomegalovirus-associated TCR beta chains were confirmed in vitro to be specific for cytomegalovirus antigens. In an earlier analysis of about 600 of the donors, most TCR beta V segments appeared in productive rearrangements about 87% or about 30% of the time, broadly matching IMGT annotations. Specific HLA alleles were associated with 15,000 to 20,000 TCR beta sequences at a false discovery rate of 0.05 in a later analysis. A later analysis found that TCR association rates varied across HLA loci, with DRB1 alleles showing the most associated TCRs and HLA-C alleles the fewest. When HLA alleles, especially DR and DQ, strongly co-occurred, TCR associations were difficult to assign to individual alleles. According to the authors, the approach could potentially be generalized to other disease states and immunological phenotypes. Sequencing depth was assumed to be roughly uniform across donors in the presence/absence analyses, though that assumption may not hold. In a later analysis, several top co-occurrence clusters were reported to appear linked to parvovirus B19, influenza, CMV and Epstein-Barr virus. According to a later analysis, most CMV-associated TCR beta chains appeared to be HLA-restricted, and the HLA associations seemed to be driven largely by CMV exposure. This cohort had only TCR beta chains sequenced, and the lack of alpha or paired-chain data limited which features could be detected. Cytomegalovirus status was reported to be diagnosed by the classifier with high specificity and sensitivity in both the original and validation cohorts. Most TCR sequences were seen in very few donors, while some public TCRs were found in many individuals.

The CDR3 runs 16 amino acids, cysteine and phenylalanine included. The entry retains the CDR3 DNA only, 48 bases that are in frame from base 1. From the germline V gene, CDR1 is SGHTA and CDR2 is FQGNSA. V is clipped by 3 bases and J by 8 bases, and the sequence between their germline boundaries is 19 bases long. The TCR comes from a girl under three years old in good health and CMV-seronegative. The sample taken for sequencing was PBMCs. Here the chain combines TRBV7-2 and TRBJ1-4; the D gene is possibly TRBD1, with 6 bases matching. The DNA is as follows: TGTGCCAGCAGCTTGACGAGAGGGGGAGGGATCGAAAAACTGTTTTTT. Translated, it reads CASSLTRGGGIEKLFF.